This TCR beta chain was identified in a study of T cell clones after liver transplantation. Whole-study context: Immunosuppression withdrawal was tried within 2 years after liver transplantation in this trial.

Details on this clone: Its antigen remains unidentified.

Clones were sequenced by immunoSEQ multiplex PCR, and TCRdb holds only the in-frame ones, with some missing. The sample lists over 55,000 clones; around 70% were seen once. This CDR3 contains 14 residues. Germline assignment: CDR1 SNHLY and CDR2 FYNNEI. V trimming: 4 bases; J trimming: 2 bases; junction bases outside the gene matches: 0. General study points: Post-transplant time points were not standardized, so conclusions are preliminary. Circulating graft-donor-reactive CD4 TCRbeta sequences fell significantly post-transplant in 5 of 8 subjects. Low donor cell numbers restricted donor-reactive repertoire measurement in a couple of subjects.

The sequencing here drew on CD4+ T cells from blood, taken at the approximately 15-month timepoint. The V and J genes are TRBV2 and TRBJ2-5, with TRBD2 matching over 11 bases. This receptor was taken from a human patient who received a liver transplant. These T cells may partly come from the graft donor. CDR3 in DNA: TGTGCCAGCAGTGGGACTAGCGGGCAAGAGACCCAGTACTTC. It yields the protein CASSGTSGQETQYF.